The 2 T cell receptor beta chains listed next were all sequenced from one sample in a study of CXCR3-negative and CXCR3-positive naive CD8 T cells. The study made its TRB cDNA libraries by 5' RACE, adding UMI labels. TCRdb reanalyzed the 5' RACE reads, giving one entry per CDR3 protein sequence and no DNA. The sample includes 20,000 to 25,000 distinct CDR3 sequences. The sample was naive CXCR3- CD8+ T cells from blood. Sample subset: CD45RO-CCR7+CD27+CD95- naive CD8+ T cells lacking CXCR3 (TNR3-). These receptors originate from a human donor in good health. Some clones in this sample may be carry-over from other donors' samples.

J is TRBJ1-1 and V is TRBV7-6; TCRdb indicates TRBD1, and absent DNA this call remains unverified. The germline V gene has CDR1 SGHVS and CDR2 FNYEAQ. This CDR3 region has 15 residues. The CDR3 loop reads CASSAHTGAGTEAFF.

The V call is TRBV15, the J call TRBJ2-7; TCRdb gives TRBD1 as the D gene, but with no DNA this cannot be confirmed. The CDR3 has 17 amino acids. The germline V gene has CDR1 LNHNV and CDR2 YYDKDF (reference sequence). The CDR3 loop reads CATSRDVGGTVRDEQYF.